Presented here are 13 T cell receptor beta chains from one specimen sequenced in a study of T cell repertoires in cytomegalovirus infection. TCRdb redid the calling of the reads with MiXCR, one entry per CDR3 protein. The profile shows roughly 500,000 distinct CDR3 sequences, about 15% of them singletons. The sample consisted of CD8+ T cells from PBMCs. These receptors all come from a human donor in good health (CMV status not recorded). Some clones in this sample may be carry-over from other donors' samples.

This clonotype was picked up a small number of times. The chain is built from TRBV15 and TRBJ2-7; the match to TRBD2 covers 10 bases. The CDR3 totals 15 residues. The V and J ends lost 5 bases and 4 bases, in that order; junction bases with no gene match: 8. Germline V gives CDR1 LNHNV, CDR2 YYDKDF (reference sequence). CDR3 DNA: TGTGCCACCAGCTTACGGACTAGCGGCCTATACGAGCAGTACTTC. Amino acid sequence: CATSLRTSGLYEQYF.

This clonotype was counted many times. This chain uses TRBV7-8 with TRBJ2-5, with 15 bases aligning to TRBD2. Germline CDR1 is SGHVS and CDR2 is FQNEAQ. This CDR3 has 16 amino acids. V was clipped by 5 bases and J by 5 bases; unmatched bases: 6. The CDR3 coding sequence is TGTGCCAGCAGCCCACGGACTAGCGGGGGGGCGGAGACCCAGTACTTC. Translating gives CASSPRTSGGAETQYF.

This clonotype was seen more than once but under ten times. The chain recombines TRBV12-3 or TRBV12-4 with TRBJ1-2; 9 bases line up with TRBD1. The J segment lost 7 bases and the V segment lost 2 bases, leaving 5 bases of the junction unmatched. The length of the CDR3 is 14 residues. CDR3 residues: CASSLSGTGLGYTF. In nucleotides, the CDR3 is TGTGCCAGCAGTTTAAGTGGGACAGGGCTTGGCTACACCTTC.

This clonotype was counted ten times or more. This chain joins TRBV10-2 and TRBJ2-7; 9 nucleotides line up with TRBD2. CDR3 size: 16 residues. With 6 bases clipped from V and 2 bases from J, the junction kept 11 bases outside the gene matches. Looked up from germline, CDR1 is WSHSY and CDR2 is SAAADI. DNA for the CDR3: TGCGCCAGCAGCGGGCGGGGGGGCGACCGACCCTACGAGCAGTACTTC. Amino acids: CASSGRGGDRPYEQYF.

This clonotype was counted at least ten times. CDR3 sequence: CASSPPETVMNTEAFF. Written as DNA, the CDR3 is TGTGCCAGCAGTCCCCCTGAGACAGTGATGAACACTGAAGCTTTCTTT. The chain uses TRBV12-3 or TRBV12-4 and TRBJ1-1, with D maybe TRBD1 (5 bases). The V end lost 5 bases, the J end lost 0 bases, and 16 bases lay between the germline ends. The CDR3 runs 16 residues.

The gene calls are TRBV19 and TRBJ2-1, with unresolved D. Germline V lookup: CDR1 LNHDA, CDR2 SQIVND (reference sequence). Between the trimmed V and J ends, which lost 5 bases and 9 bases, there was a span of 11 bases. The length of the CDR3 is 12 residues. The CDR3 is CASSLDSSEQFF. Here the CDR3 DNA reads TGTGCCAGTAGTCTTGACTCAAGTGAGCAGTTCTTC.

This rearrangement joins TRBV13 to TRBJ2-7; TRBD2 matches 10 bases. The CDR3 covers 17 residues. CDR1 and CDR2 from the germline V gene are PRHDT and FYEKMQ (reference sequence). The junction had 9 bases not matched to a gene; V was cut back by 4 bases and J by 0 bases. CDR3 bases: TGTGCCAGCAGCTCACGGACTAGCGGAAGCATCTCCTACGAGCAGTACTTC. It yields the protein CASSSRTSGSISYEQYF.

V gene TRBV19 combines with J gene TRBJ2-1, with D perhaps TRBD2 (6 bases). The CDR3 has 14 residues. Trimming took 3 bases from V and 9 from J, leaving 15 bases between them. Germline V gives CDR1 LNHDA, CDR2 SQIVND (reference sequence). The CDR3 is CASSMKLARGEQFF. Written as DNA, the CDR3 is TGTGCCAGTAGTATGAAACTAGCAAGAGGTGAGCAGTTCTTC.

This rearrangement joins TRBV20-1 to TRBJ2-1; D possibly uses TRBD1 or TRBD2 (5 bases each). Deletions cut 4 bases from V and 3 bases from J, with 16 bases between. The CDR3 covers 15 residues. Germline V gene sequence: CDR1 DFQATT, CDR2 SNEGSKA (reference sequence). The CDR3 loop is CSATESGTSYNEQFF. The CDR3 region has the DNA TGCAGTGCTACTGAATCCGGGACCAGCTACAATGAGCAGTTCTTC.

The gene calls are TRBV20-1 and TRBJ1-4, with D hard to call. Germline-derived CDR1 and CDR2 are DFQATT and SNEGSKA (reference sequence). The V end lost 6 bases, the J end lost 8 bases, and 10 bases lay between the germline ends. CDR3 size: 11 residues. Here the CDR3 reads CSAPDAEKLFF. CDR3 DNA: TGCAGTGCCCCAGATGCGGAAAAACTGTTTTTT.

This clonotype has ten or more counts. The genes are TRBV28 and TRBJ1-4; perhaps TRBD1 as D (5 bases). The CDR3 consists of 15 residues. Trimming cost V 6 bases and J 0 bases, with 11 bases left between them. Germline CDR1 reads MDHEN; CDR2 reads SYDVKM. The CDR3 reads CASSPRGPTNEKLFF. The CDR3 DNA is TGTGCCAGCAGCCCCCGGGGCCCAACTAATGAAAAACTGTTTTTT.

This clonotype has more than one count but fewer than ten. V is TRBV27 and J is TRBJ1-4; D unresolved. The V gene's germline CDR1 is MNHEY and CDR2 SMNVEV (reference sequence). Trimming removed 5 bases from V and 8 bases from J, with 21 bases in between. This CDR3 has 16 amino acids. The CDR3 DNA reads TGTGCCAGCAGTGGCCGGGCCACCTTCTTGGGGGAAAAACTGTTTTTT. Protein: CASSGRATFLGEKLFF.

Only a few counts were recorded for this clonotype. The rearrangement joins TRBV7-4 to TRBJ1-2, with D maybe TRBD1 (5 bases). Deletions cut 1 base from V and 6 bases from J, with 18 bases between. Germline CDR1 is SGHVT and CDR2 is SQSDAQ. CDR3 length: 16 amino acids. The CDR3 coding sequence is TGTGCCAGCAGCTTAGAAGGCGGGGCAGGGAGGGATGGCTACACCTTC. This codes for CASSLEGGAGRDGYTF.